Described below is a single T cell receptor beta chain sequence and its context. The antigen this receptor binds is unknown. Base qualities are not provided; no much larger clone lies one nucleotide away. For CDR1 and CDR2, the germline V gene (reference sequence) lists LNHDA and SQIVND. From its cysteine to its phenylalanine, the CDR3 spans 15 amino acids. The kept DNA is CDR3 alone, 45 bases in frame from the first base. V is cut by 6 bases and J by 7 bases, and the space between the germline ends is 21 bases. In three donor pairs, further sequencing was done on unstimulated CD8+ naive, CD4+ memory, CD8+ TEMRA, CD4+ naive and CD8+ effector memory subsets. Sorted unstimulated T cells, along with proliferating T cells recovered from mixed lymphocyte reactions, underwent TCRbeta CDR3 sequencing. Fresh whole blood from roughly ten HLA-typed healthy donors was used to isolate PBMCs. The data originate from a study of siplizumab effects on memory and regulatory T cells (dated by TCRdb to between 2018 and 2021). Looking at the study overall: The study looked at the effect of siplizumab, an anti-CD2 antibody, on alloreactive T-cell subsets in allogeneic mixed lymphocyte reactions made from human PBMCs. What the authors observed across the whole study: No functional confirmation was obtained for the suppressive function of proliferating Tregs from siplizumab cultures. Among mappable alloreactive CD4+ clones, the Treg-derived fraction averaged approximately 69% with siplizumab versus around 25% in control reactions. Roughly 75-96% of proliferating CD4+ or CD8+ clones could not be assigned a naive or memory phenotype. Siplizumab significantly reduced the cumulative frequency of alloreactive sequences traceable to unstimulated CD4+ memory T cells. Sequences below about 10^-5 frequency were poorly captured, so only a minor fraction of alloreactive clones could be mapped to unstimulated subsets. Compared with memory T cells, unstimulated naive T cells appeared more diverse, and naive cells seemed to make a substantial contribution to the alloresponse.

The library relied on the immunoSEQ multiplex PCR assay. Each sample had some 9.7 x 10^4 TCR templates assayed by the deep sequencing platform. Genomic DNA extracted from sorted T cells was used for TCRbeta CDR3 sequencing. Turning to the authors' computational methods: The R programming language was used for the clonal analysis of the TCRbeta CDR3 data. Alloreactive CD4+ and CD8+ clones were defined by comparing unstimulated samples with post-reaction CFSE-low samples. Alloreactive CD4+ clones were assigned to regulatory or non-regulatory origin by matching sequences to sorted unstimulated Treg and non-Treg repertoires. TCRdb provides this immuneACCESS table in a form limited to in-frame rearrangements. Some clones are lacking; in checked studies, under half of them reflect an unresolved V gene, and why the rest are absent is not known. V and J calls and clone size are those listed in that table; D and trimming were worked out from the DNA. In this sample the table shows some 100,000 clones, around 95% of which occur a single time. 0.025% to 0.035% of the sample is in the top ten clones.

The TCR sequence derives from a human donor in good health. What was sequenced was naive CD4+ T cells sorted from blood. Sample cell subset or site, as interpreted from the label and publication: unstimulated naive T cells. Rearrangement joined TRBV19 to TRBJ1-1; tentative D gene TRBD1, with 5 bases matching. The CDR3 reads as follows: CASRLQSQGRNEAFF. DNA sequence: TGTGCCAGTAGGCTACAGAGCCAGGGAAGGAATGAAGCTTTCTTT.